The sequence of this T cell receptor beta chain was determined in a study of shared clonotypes between healthy human individuals. Overall study context: Two women and a few men aged 18 to 49 served as donors. General study results and limits: Owing to a small donor count, the genetic and exposure-history diversity represented was limited.

Authors' analysis steps: Filtering differed, since immunoSEQ gave only junction sequences and no quality scores. Sequenced by immunoSEQ multiplex PCR; TCRdb stores in-frame clones only, minus some. The V and J calls and clone size come from that table; D and trimming were worked out from the DNA. The data show fewer than 650,000 clones, less than 80% seen once. CDR1 and CDR2 from the germline V gene are SGHTS and YDEGEE. The CDR3 loop spans 17 amino acids. V lost 3 bases and J 5 bases, leaving 22 bases between the germline ends. The donor population consisted of healthy HIV-negative adults with no recent acute infections or vaccinations. Points on this clone: Its antigen is as yet unknown.

The specimen was PBMCs. The chain links TRBV5-8 to TRBJ2-3; no definite D call. The sequence was collected from a woman between 40 and 50 years old in good health. Some clones in this sample may be carry-over from other donors' samples. The CDR3 sequence is CASSYPGPRYLEDTQYF. The CDR3 coding sequence is TGTGCCAGCAGCTATCCGGGCCCCCGATACTTAGAAGATACGCAGTATTTT.